The subject of this entry is one TCR beta chain. The data originate from a study of blood T cell repertoires in COVID-19. Overall study context: Each recovered donor of Cohort 3 presented with two negative PCRs, clearance, or symptom resolution. Spain, Italy and the United States supplied samples that represented acute and convalescent COVID-19.

Participants were aged about 18 to 100 years from approximately 23 US areas. Some clones are missing from TCRdb's copy, which holds only in-frame ones; the method was immunoSEQ multiplex PCR. The sample includes 200,000 to 250,000 clones, 70% to 90% of them seen just once. This CDR3 has 13 residues. Per the germline V gene, CDR1 is SGHTA and CDR2 is FQGNSA. V lost 1 base and J lost 5, with 6 bases in between. Sample: PBMCs or T cells enriched from blood (not recorded which). The J gene is TRBJ1-5, the V gene TRBV7-2; D is uncertain. The receptor was isolated from a woman between 50 and 59 years old in a cohort exposed to, infected with or recovered from COVID-19 (not recorded which). CDR3 sequence: CASSLVQDQPQHF. CDR3 DNA sequence: TGTGCCAGCAGCTTAGTGCAGGATCAGCCCCAGCATTTT.